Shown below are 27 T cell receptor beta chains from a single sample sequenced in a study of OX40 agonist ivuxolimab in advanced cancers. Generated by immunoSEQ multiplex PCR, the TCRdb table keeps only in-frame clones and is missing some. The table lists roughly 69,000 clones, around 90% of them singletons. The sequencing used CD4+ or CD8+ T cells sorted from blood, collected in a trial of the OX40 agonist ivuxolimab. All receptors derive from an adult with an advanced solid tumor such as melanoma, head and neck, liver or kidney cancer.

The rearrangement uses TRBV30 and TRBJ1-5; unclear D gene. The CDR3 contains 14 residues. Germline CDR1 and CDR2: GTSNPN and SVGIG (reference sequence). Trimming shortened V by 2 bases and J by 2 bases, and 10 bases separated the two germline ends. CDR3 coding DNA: TGTGCCTGGAGTATTGGCAGTGGCAATCAGCCCCAGCATTTT. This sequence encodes CAWSIGSGNQPQHF.

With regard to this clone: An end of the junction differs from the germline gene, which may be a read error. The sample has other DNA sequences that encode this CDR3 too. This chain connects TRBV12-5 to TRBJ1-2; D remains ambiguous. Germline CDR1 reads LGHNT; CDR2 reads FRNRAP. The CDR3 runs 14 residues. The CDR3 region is CASGLYLIGSGYTF. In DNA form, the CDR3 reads TGTGCTAGCGGTTTGTATCTAATTGGAAGTGGCTACACCTTC.

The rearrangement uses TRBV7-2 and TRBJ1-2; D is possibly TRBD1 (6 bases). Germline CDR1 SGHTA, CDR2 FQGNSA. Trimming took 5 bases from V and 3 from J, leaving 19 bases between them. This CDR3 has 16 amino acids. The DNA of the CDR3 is TGTGCCAGCAGCCGGGGGGCTGGGGCCTTTGACTATGGCTACACCTTC. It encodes CASSRGAGAFDYGYTF.

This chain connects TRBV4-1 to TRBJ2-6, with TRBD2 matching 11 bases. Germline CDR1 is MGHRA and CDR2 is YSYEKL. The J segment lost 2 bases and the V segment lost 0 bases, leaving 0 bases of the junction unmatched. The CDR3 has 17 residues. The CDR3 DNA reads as TGCGCCAGCAGCCAAGAGGGACTAGCGGCTGGGGCCAACGTCCTGACTTTC. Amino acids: CASSQEGLAAGANVLTF.

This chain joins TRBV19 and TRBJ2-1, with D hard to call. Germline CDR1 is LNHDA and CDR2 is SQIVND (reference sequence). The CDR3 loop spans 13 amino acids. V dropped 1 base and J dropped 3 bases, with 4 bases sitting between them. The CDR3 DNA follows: TGTGCCAGTAGTATAGGTCACTACAATGAGCAGTTCTTC. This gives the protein CASSIGHYNEQFF.

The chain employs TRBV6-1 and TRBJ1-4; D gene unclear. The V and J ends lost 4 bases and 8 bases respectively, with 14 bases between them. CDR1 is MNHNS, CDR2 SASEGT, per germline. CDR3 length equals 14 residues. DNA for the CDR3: TGTGCCAGCAGTGTGGGCCCCCTCTCGGAAAAACTGTTTTTT. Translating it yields CASSVGPLSEKLFF.

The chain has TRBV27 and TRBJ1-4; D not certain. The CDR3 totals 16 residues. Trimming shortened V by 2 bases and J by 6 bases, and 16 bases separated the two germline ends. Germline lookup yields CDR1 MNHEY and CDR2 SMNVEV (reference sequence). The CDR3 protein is CASSLIGPAAYEKLFF. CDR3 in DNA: TGTGCCAGCAGTTTAATAGGCCCGGCCGCTTATGAAAAACTGTTTTTT. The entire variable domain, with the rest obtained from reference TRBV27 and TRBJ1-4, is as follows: EAQVTQNPRYLITVTGKKLTVTCSQNMNHEYMSWYRQDPGLGLRQIYYSMNVEVTDKGDVPEGYKVSRKEKRNFPLILESPSPNQTSLYFCASSLIGPAAYEKLFFGSGTQLSVL.

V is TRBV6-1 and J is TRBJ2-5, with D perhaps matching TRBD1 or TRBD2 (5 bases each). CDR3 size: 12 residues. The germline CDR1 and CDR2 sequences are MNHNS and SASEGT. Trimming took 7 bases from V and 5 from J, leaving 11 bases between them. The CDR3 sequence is CASTGLGETQYF. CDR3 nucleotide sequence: TGTGCCAGCACGGGGCTGGGGGAGACCCAGTACTTC.

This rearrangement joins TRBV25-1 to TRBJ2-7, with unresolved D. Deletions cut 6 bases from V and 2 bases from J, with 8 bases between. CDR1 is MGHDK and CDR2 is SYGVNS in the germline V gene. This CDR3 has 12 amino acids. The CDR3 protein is CASRDGPYEQYF. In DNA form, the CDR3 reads TGTGCCAGCAGGGACGGGCCCTACGAGCAGTACTTC.

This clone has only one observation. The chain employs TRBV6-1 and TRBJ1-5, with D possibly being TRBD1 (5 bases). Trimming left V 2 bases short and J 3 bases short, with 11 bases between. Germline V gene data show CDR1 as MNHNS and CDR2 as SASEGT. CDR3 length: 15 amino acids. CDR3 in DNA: TGTGCCAGCAGTGAACCCCCAGGGCTCAATCAGCCCCAGCATTTT. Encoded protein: CASSEPPGLNQPQHF.

For the CDR3, the DNA is TGTGCCAGCAGTTGGAACACCGGGGAGCTGTTTTTT. Protein product: CASSWNTGELFF. V gene TRBV27 combines with J gene TRBJ2-2; the D is unclear. The ends were cut back, 4 bases at V and 1 base at J, with 1 base in the middle. CDR1 is MNHEY, CDR2 SMNVEV, per germline (reference sequence). CDR3 size: 12 residues.

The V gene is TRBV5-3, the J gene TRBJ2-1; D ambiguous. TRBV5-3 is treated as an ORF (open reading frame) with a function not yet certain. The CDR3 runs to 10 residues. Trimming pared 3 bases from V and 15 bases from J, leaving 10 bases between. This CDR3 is CARSSSVGFF. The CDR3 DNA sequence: TGTGCCAGAAGCTCCAGCGTGGGGTTCTTC.

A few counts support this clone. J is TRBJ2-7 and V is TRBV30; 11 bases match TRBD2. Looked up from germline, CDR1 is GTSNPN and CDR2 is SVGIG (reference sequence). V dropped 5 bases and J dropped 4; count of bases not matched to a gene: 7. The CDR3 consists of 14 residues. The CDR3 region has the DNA TGTGCCTGGGAGGTTGGGACTAGCGGTTACGAGCAGTACTTC. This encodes CAWEVGTSGYEQYF.

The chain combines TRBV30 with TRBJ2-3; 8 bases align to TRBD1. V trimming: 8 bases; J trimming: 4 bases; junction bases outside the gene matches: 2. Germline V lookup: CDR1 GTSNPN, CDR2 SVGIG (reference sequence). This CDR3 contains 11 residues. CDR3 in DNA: TGTGCCCAGGGGGCGGCAGATACGCAGTATTTT. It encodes CAQGAADTQYF.

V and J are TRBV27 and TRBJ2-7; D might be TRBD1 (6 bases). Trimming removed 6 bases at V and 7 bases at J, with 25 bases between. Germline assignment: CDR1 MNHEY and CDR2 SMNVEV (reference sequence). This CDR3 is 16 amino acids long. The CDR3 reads CASRLIRGHTPGEQYF. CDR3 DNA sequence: TGTGCCAGCAGACTTATAAGGGGACACACGCCGGGGGAGCAGTACTTC.

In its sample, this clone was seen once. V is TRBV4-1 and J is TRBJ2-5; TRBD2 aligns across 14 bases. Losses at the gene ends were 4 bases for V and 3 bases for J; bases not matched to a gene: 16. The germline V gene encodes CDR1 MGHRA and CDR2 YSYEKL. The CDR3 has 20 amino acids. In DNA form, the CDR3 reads TGCGCCAGCAGCCTGTACCGGGGGACTAGCGGGGGCCGGGAGGAAGAGACCCAGTACTTC. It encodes CASSLYRGTSGGREEETQYF.

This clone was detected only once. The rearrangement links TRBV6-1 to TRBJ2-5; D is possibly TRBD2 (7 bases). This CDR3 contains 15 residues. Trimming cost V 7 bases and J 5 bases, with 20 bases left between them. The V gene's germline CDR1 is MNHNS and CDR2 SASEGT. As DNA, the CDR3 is TGTGCCAGCAAGGAGAGGGGGGGGGCGGTCGAGACCCAGTACTTC. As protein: CASKERGGAVETQYF.

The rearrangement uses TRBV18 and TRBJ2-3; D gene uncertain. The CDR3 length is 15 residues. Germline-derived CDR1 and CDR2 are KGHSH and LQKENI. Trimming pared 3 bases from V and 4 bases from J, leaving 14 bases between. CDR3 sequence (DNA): TGTGCCAGCTCACCGGCCACCCAAGGGCCAGATACGCAGTATTTT. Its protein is CASSPATQGPDTQYF. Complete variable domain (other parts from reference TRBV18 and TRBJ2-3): NAGVMQNPRHLVRRRGQEARLRCSPMKGHSHVYWYRQLPEEGLKFMVYLQKENIIDESGMPKERFSAEFPKEGPSILRIQQVVRGDSAAYFCASSPATQGPDTQYFGPGTRLTVL.

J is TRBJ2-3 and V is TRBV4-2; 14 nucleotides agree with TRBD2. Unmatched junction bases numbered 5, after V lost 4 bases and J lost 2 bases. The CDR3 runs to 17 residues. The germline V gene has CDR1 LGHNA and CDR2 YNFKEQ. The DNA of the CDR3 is TGTGCCAGCAGCCCCGGACTAGCGGGAGGAACCACAGATACGCAGTATTTT. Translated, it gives CASSPGLAGGTTDTQYF.

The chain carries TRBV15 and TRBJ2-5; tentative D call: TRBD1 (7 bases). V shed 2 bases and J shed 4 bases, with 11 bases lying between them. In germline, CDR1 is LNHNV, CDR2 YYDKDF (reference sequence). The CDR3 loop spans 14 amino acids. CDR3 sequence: CATSRQGDLETQYF. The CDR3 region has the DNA TGTGCCACCAGCAGACAGGGGGACTTAGAGACCCAGTACTTC.

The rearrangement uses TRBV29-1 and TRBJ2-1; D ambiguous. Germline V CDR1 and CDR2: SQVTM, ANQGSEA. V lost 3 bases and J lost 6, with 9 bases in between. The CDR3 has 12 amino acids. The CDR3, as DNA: TGCAGCGTTGATTTTGGGCCCAATGAGCAGTTCTTC. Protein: CSVDFGPNEQFF.

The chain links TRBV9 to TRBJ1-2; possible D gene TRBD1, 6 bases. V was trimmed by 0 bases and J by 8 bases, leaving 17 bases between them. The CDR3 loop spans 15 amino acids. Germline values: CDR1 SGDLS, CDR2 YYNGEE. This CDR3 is CASSVATAGVGGYTF. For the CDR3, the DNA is TGTGCCAGCAGCGTAGCTACGGCAGGGGTTGGAGGCTACACCTTC.

CDR3 amino acids: CAWIGGGGYTF. As DNA, the CDR3 is TGTGCCTGGATTGGGGGTGGCGGCTACACCTTC. This sequence joins TRBV30 and TRBJ1-2; tentative D call: TRBD1 (5 bases). V lost 4 bases and J lost 8, with 11 bases in between. The CDR3 spans 11 residues. Looked up from germline, CDR1 is GTSNPN and CDR2 is SVGIG (reference sequence).

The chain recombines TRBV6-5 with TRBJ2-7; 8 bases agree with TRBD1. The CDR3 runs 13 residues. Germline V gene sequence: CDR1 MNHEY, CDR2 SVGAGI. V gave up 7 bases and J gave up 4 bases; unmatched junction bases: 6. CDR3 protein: CASNRQGAYEQYF. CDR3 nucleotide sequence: TGTGCCAGCAATCGCCAGGGGGCGTACGAGCAGTACTTC.

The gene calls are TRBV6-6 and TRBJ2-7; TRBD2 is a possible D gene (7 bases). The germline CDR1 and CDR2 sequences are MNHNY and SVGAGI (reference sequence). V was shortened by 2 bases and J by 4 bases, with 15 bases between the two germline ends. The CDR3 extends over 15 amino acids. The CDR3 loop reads CASSYSGIGGYEQYF. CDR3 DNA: TGTGCCAGCAGTTACAGCGGGATAGGGGGTTACGAGCAGTACTTC.

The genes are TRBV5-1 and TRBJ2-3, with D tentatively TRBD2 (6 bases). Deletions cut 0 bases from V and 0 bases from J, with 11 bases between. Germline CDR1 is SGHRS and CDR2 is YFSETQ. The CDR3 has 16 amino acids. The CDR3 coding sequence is TGCGCCAGCAGCTTGGCCGGGGGTACAAGCACAGATACGCAGTATTTT. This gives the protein CASSLAGGTSTDTQYF.

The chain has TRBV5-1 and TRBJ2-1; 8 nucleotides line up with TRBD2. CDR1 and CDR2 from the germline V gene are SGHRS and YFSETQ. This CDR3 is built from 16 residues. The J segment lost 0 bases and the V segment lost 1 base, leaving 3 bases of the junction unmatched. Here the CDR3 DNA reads TGCGCCAGCAGCTTGATGAGCGGGAGCTCCTACAATGAGCAGTTCTTC. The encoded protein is CASSLMSGSSYNEQFF.